This TCR beta chain was sequenced in a study of cytomegalovirus exposure and HLA in healthy donors. Study at large: Drawn from HLA-typed donors, approximately 86 million unique TCRs were held in an early data release.

This CDR3 contains 14 residues. V was pared by 7 bases and J by 2 bases, with 6 bases of the junction left unmatched. From germline, CDR1 is SQVTM and CDR2 ANQGSEA. Primers included in the PCR were 60 Vbeta and 13 Jbeta primers. The table came from immunoSEQ multiplex PCR; TCRdb's copy has only in-frame clones and leaves some out. The sample holds about 76,000 clones, 65% to 80% seen once. Overall study findings and caveats: Available immune exposure information was restricted to CMV serostatus only. Clonal expansion, a later analysis showed, was greater in HLA-associated TCR beta chains than in equally common others.

A word on this clone: Its matching antigen is unknown.

Sequencing used PBMCs. This chain connects TRBV29-1 to TRBJ1-5; 9 positions match TRBD1. The TCR comes from a male donor in good health and CMV-seropositive. The CDR3 region has the DNA TGCAGCGCCGCACAGGGGGCAGGCAATCAGCCCCAGCATTTT. Amino acids: CSAAQGAGNQPQHF.